A single sample gave rise to the 13 T cell receptor beta chains below, sequenced in a study of blood T cell repertoires in COVID-19. The table came from immunoSEQ multiplex PCR; TCRdb's copy has only in-frame clones and leaves some out. In the table there are some 350,000 clones, roughly 90% of which are singletons. The sequencing input was peripheral blood. The receptors were gathered from a man younger than 35 with active or convalescent COVID-19.

The chain employs TRBV18 and TRBJ2-1; D may be TRBD1 (6 bases). V lost 6 bases and J 6 bases, leaving 18 bases between the germline ends. The CDR3 is 15 residues long. Germline CDR1 and CDR2: KGHSH and LQKENI. CDR3 DNA: TGTGCCAGCTCCCCTACCAATGGACAGTCCAATGAGCAGTTCTTC. Translated, it gives CASSPTNGQSNEQFF.

The genes are TRBV5-1 and TRBJ2-3, with D possibly being TRBD1 (6 bases). This CDR3 comprises 15 residues. Germline values: CDR1 SGHRS, CDR2 YFSETQ. V was clipped by 2 bases and J by 2 bases, with 12 bases between them. The chain's CDR3 is CASSFTGHNTDTQYF. The CDR3 coding sequence is TGCGCCAGCAGCTTCACGGGACACAACACAGATACGCAGTATTTT.

This clone came up once. The rearrangement uses TRBV28 and TRBJ2-5, with 10 bases matching TRBD2. Germline V lookup: CDR1 MDHEN, CDR2 SYDVKM. The trim removed 5 bases at V and 1 base at J, leaving 7 bases unmatched. The CDR3 totals 16 residues. DNA of the CDR3: TGTGCCAGCAGTCCTAGCGGGAGAGGTCCCCAAGAGACCCAGTACTTC. Translation gives CASSPSGRGPQETQYF.

The chain employs TRBV7-3 and TRBJ2-2; D possibly corresponds to TRBD2 (5 bases). This CDR3 has 14 residues. Germline loops: CDR1 SGHTA, CDR2 FQGTGA. V lost 1 base to trimming and J lost 6 bases, with 9 bases between them. CDR3 DNA: TGTGCCAGCAGCTTAATAGGCGGGCCCGGGGAGCTGTTTTTT. Amino acid sequence: CASSLIGGPGELFF.

The J gene is TRBJ1-2, the V gene TRBV9; D remains ambiguous. The CDR3 has 14 residues. The V end was cut by 0 bases, the J end by 4 bases, with 10 bases between. Per germline, CDR1 SGDLS and CDR2 YYNGEE. CDR3 nucleotide sequence: TGTGCCAGCAGCGTAGCTGGCCACACCTATGGCTACACCTTC. Translated: CASSVAGHTYGYTF.

There are many counts of this clone. This specimen includes other DNA sequences encoding the same CDR3. The chain employs TRBV6-4 and TRBJ2-3; TRBD2 might be the D (5 bases). CDR1 is MRHNA, CDR2 SNTAGT, per germline. This CDR3 contains 14 residues. V shed 2 bases and J shed 4 bases, with 10 bases lying between them. CDR3 sequence: CASSDSGGADTQYF. DNA of the CDR3: TGTGCCAGCAGTGACAGCGGTGGCGCAGATACGCAGTATTTT.

The rearrangement joins TRBV30 to TRBJ1-2; 7 bases line up with TRBD1. The CDR3 sequence is 16 residues long. The J segment lost 7 bases and the V segment lost 6 bases, leaving 20 bases of the junction unmatched. Germline-derived CDR1 and CDR2 are GTSNPN and SVGIG (reference sequence). CDR3: CACSPRDRASGGGYTF. Here the CDR3 DNA reads TGTGCCTGCTCACCTAGAGACAGGGCATCCGGGGGTGGCTACACCTTC.

The chain employs TRBV24-1 and TRBJ2-3, with a tentative D call TRBD2 (5 bases). The germline CDR1 and CDR2 sequences are KGHDR and SFDVKD. V was shortened by 4 bases and J by 10 bases, with 14 bases between the two germline ends. There are 13 residues in the CDR3. The CDR3 sequence is CATSDSILGAQYF. In DNA form, the CDR3 reads TGTGCCACCAGTGACTCTATACTAGGAGCGCAGTATTTT.

This clone was detected a few times. The genes are TRBV27 and TRBJ2-7; 12 nucleotides align to TRBD2. The V gene's germline CDR1 is MNHEY and CDR2 SMNVEV (reference sequence). The CDR3 is made up of 16 amino acids. The V gene end was trimmed by 4 bases and the J gene end by 6 bases; junction bases not matched to a gene: 10. The CDR3: CASSSTTSGRIGEQYF. The DNA for the CDR3 is TGTGCCAGCAGTTCAACGACTAGCGGGAGAATTGGCGAGCAGTACTTC.

This clone was observed a single time. The chain links TRBV19 to TRBJ2-7; tentatively, D is TRBD2 (6 bases). Germline assignment: CDR1 LNHDA and CDR2 SQIVND (reference sequence). This CDR3 has 15 amino acids. V was pared by 1 base and J by 4 bases, with 14 bases between. CDR3 residues: CASSIGGGMVYEQYF. Written as DNA, the CDR3 is TGTGCCAGTAGTATAGGTGGCGGGATGGTTTACGAGCAGTACTTC.

The chain is built from TRBV7-8 and TRBJ1-6, with 10 bases matching TRBD1. Germline CDR1 and CDR2: SGHVS and FQNEAQ. With 2 bases clipped from V and 5 bases from J, the junction kept 9 bases outside the gene matches. The CDR3 has 18 amino acids. CDR3 DNA sequence: TGTGCCAGCAGCTTAAGGGACAGGGGACCGAAGAATAATTCACCCCTCCACTTT. This translates into CASSLRDRGPKNNSPLHF.

This clone was seen once. The CDR3 protein is CASLIQGAESPLHF. CDR3 nucleotide sequence: TGTGCCAGCCTGATACAGGGGGCAGAGTCACCCCTCCACTTT. The rearrangement uses TRBV2 and TRBJ1-6, with 9 bases fitting TRBD1. CDR1 and CDR2 (germline): SNHLY, FYNNEI. The CDR3 spans 14 residues. The J segment lost 10 bases and the V segment lost 8 bases, leaving 9 bases of the junction unmatched.

This chain links TRBV4-1 with TRBJ1-5, with D possibly TRBD1 on 6 matching bases. From germline, CDR1 is MGHRA and CDR2 YSYEKL. The CDR3 length is 15 residues. V was pared by 3 bases and J by 9 bases, with 18 bases between. The CDR3 here is CASSHEPGGLRPQHF. The CDR3 DNA reads TGCGCCAGCAGCCACGAACCCGGGGGGCTGAGGCCCCAGCATTTT.